A single sample is the source of the 17 T cell receptor beta chains below, sequenced in a study of CD8 T cells in Susac syndrome. Random hexamers were used to reverse transcribe the RNA input (about 0.45 to 1 ug). TCRdb itself ran the immunoSEQ multiplex PCR reads through MiXCR, one entry per CDR3 protein. The sample has some 110,000 distinct CDR3 sequences; 93% are singletons. The source material was CD4+ T cells from PBMCs. The receptors shown here come from a human donor with multiple sclerosis.

This chain connects TRBV3-1 to TRBJ2-5; D not resolved. Germline loops: CDR1 LGHDT, CDR2 YNNKEL (reference sequence). The CDR3 is made up of 14 amino acids. The ends were cut back, 0 bases at V and 1 base at J, with 6 bases in the middle. The CDR3 region has the DNA TGTGCCAGCAGCCAAGATTACAGCCAAGAGACCCAGTACTTC. Translating gives CASSQDYSQETQYF.

This clonotype appeared a single time. V is TRBV29-1 and J is TRBJ1-2; D is perhaps TRBD1 (5 bases). The CDR3 length is 14 residues. The germline V and J ends were trimmed by 3 bases and 4 bases, with 15 bases remaining between them. Germline values: CDR1 SQVTM, CDR2 ANQGSEA. CDR3 DNA sequence: TGCAGCGTTGAGCACTTTGGGGGGGGCTATGGCTACACCTTC. Translating it yields CSVEHFGGGYGYTF.

The chain is built from TRBV28 and TRBJ1-5; possibly TRBD1 for D (5 bases). V was clipped by 6 bases and J by 2 bases, with 14 bases between them. Germline CDR1 and CDR2: MDHEN and SYDVKM. The CDR3 spans 15 residues. CDR3: CASSPRDSGNQPQHF. The CDR3 coding sequence is TGTGCCAGCAGCCCCAGGGATAGCGGCAATCAGCCCCAGCATTTT.

This chain uses TRBV27 with TRBJ1-2; D is unresolved. The CDR3 spans 15 residues. V lost 7 bases and J lost 0, with 15 bases in between. The germline V gene has CDR1 MNHEY and CDR2 SMNVEV (reference sequence). In nucleotides, the CDR3 is TGTGCCAGCACGATCCGGGGAGGAACTAACTATGGCTACACCTTC. Translated: CASTIRGGTNYGYTF.

CDR3 loop: CAQSLAGQGARAFF. In DNA, the CDR3 is TGTGCCCAATCGCTGGCGGGACAGGGGGCGCGAGCTTTCTTT. The J gene is TRBJ1-1, the V gene TRBV30; 12 bases are shared with TRBD1. The J segment lost 10 bases and the V segment lost 8 bases, leaving 14 bases of the junction unmatched. The CDR3 runs 14 residues. Germline V lookup: CDR1 GTSNPN, CDR2 SVGIG (reference sequence).

The chain is built from TRBV6-5 and TRBJ2-1; D unclear. V shed 2 bases and J shed 15 bases, with 23 bases lying between them. The CDR3 totals 15 residues. Germline V CDR1 and CDR2: MNHEY, SVGAGI. The CDR3 bases are TGTGCCAGCAGTTACACCATAACTCTAGACCCTAGTCTGTTCTTC. Residues: CASSYTITLDPSLFF.

The rearrangement uses TRBV19 and TRBJ1-5; D unresolved. The V gene lost 6 bases and the J gene lost 6 bases, with 18 bases spanning the gap. The CDR3 is 15 residues long. From germline, CDR1 is LNHDA and CDR2 SQIVND (reference sequence). CDR3 nucleotides: TGTGCCAGTAGATCAACTCCCGGTTGGGGTCAGCCCCAGCATTTT. Encoded protein: CASRSTPGWGQPQHF. Based on the CDR3 plus reference TRBV19 and TRBJ1-5, the full variable domain is DGGITQSPKYLFRKEGQNVTLSCEQNLNHDAMYWYRQDPGQGLRLIYYSQIVNDFQKGDIAEGYSVSREKKESFPLTVTSAQKNPTAFYLCASRSTPGWGQPQHFGDGTRLSIL.

The chain joins TRBV20-1 to TRBJ2-7; the match to TRBD2 covers 8 bases. The CDR3 is 14 amino acids. Germline CDR1 DFQATT, CDR2 SNEGSKA (reference sequence). Losses at the gene ends were 2 bases for V and 3 bases for J; bases not matched to a gene: 6. The CDR3 sequence: CSARKLADYYEQYF. CDR3 bases: TGCAGTGCTAGAAAACTAGCGGATTACTACGAGCAGTACTTC.

V usage is TRBV7-9 and J usage is TRBJ2-3; 9 positions agree with TRBD2. Germline trimming cut 5 bases from V and 2 bases from J; bases unmatched to any gene: 11. The CDR3 totals 17 residues. Germline CDR1 is SEHNR and CDR2 is FQNEAQ (reference sequence). CDR3 protein: CASSPLLSSGDTDTQYF. The CDR3 nucleotides read TGTGCCAGCAGCCCTCTCCTTTCTAGCGGGGACACAGATACGCAGTATTTT.

The chain uses TRBV20-1 and TRBJ2-7; perhaps TRBD2 as D (5 bases). Germline V gene sequence: CDR1 DFQATT, CDR2 SNEGSKA (reference sequence). V was shortened by 3 bases and J by 4 bases, with 7 bases between the two germline ends. The CDR3 contains 11 residues. CDR3: CSARRVYEQYF. The CDR3 nucleotides are TGCAGTGCTAGGAGGGTTTACGAGCAGTACTTC.

This clonotype was recorded only once. The chain recombines TRBV6-6 with TRBJ1-6; D is unclear. The CDR3 sequence is 13 residues long. Germline V gene sequence: CDR1 MNHNY, CDR2 SVGAGI (reference sequence). Trimming stripped 0 bases from V and 9 bases from J, with 6 bases between. The CDR3 nucleotides read TGTGCCAGCAGTTACTCCCCGGGTTCACCCCTCCACTTT. It translates to CASSYSPGSPLHF.

The chain has TRBV3-1 and TRBJ1-2; D call uncertain. V lost 5 bases, J lost 1 base, and 11 bases lay in between. This CDR3 region has 14 residues. CDR1 LGHDT and CDR2 YNNKEL come from the germline V gene (reference sequence). CDR3 residues: CASSYRVFNYGYTF. In DNA form, the CDR3 reads TGTGCCAGCAGCTACCGGGTCTTTAACTATGGCTACACCTTC.

The rearrangement joins TRBV15 to TRBJ2-1; D gene unclear. V dropped 7 bases and J dropped 4 bases, with 20 bases sitting between them. Per germline, CDR1 LNHNV and CDR2 YYDKDF (reference sequence). The CDR3 length is 16 residues. The CDR3 DNA reads TGTGCCACCAACCCAACATTAGGATCGGCGTACAATGAGCAGTTCTTC. As protein: CATNPTLGSAYNEQFF.

The rearrangement uses TRBV20-1 and TRBJ2-7; 7 bases are shared with TRBD2. Losses at the gene ends were 2 bases for V and 0 bases for J; bases not matched to a gene: 10. This CDR3 region has 16 residues. Germline V gene lookup returns CDR1 DFQATT and CDR2 SNEGSKA (reference sequence). As DNA, the CDR3 is TGCAGTGCTAGACACGCTAGCGGACGTACCTCCTACGAGCAGTACTTC. Its protein product is CSARHASGRTSYEQYF.

The rearrangement joins TRBV18 to TRBJ1-1; D not certain. The CDR3 sequence is 12 residues long. The V and J ends lost 3 bases and 5 bases respectively, with 7 bases between them. Germline assignment: CDR1 KGHSH and CDR2 LQKENI. In nucleotides, the CDR3 is TGTGCCAGCTCACCTATCTTAACTGAAGCTTTCTTT. This codes for CASSPILTEAFF.

The chain is built from TRBV30 and TRBJ1-2, with TRBD1 matching over 7 bases. V was clipped by 2 bases and J by 0 bases; unmatched bases: 6. Germline V gives CDR1 GTSNPN, CDR2 SVGIG (reference sequence). CDR3 length: 15 amino acids. Here the CDR3 reads CAWSPDRATNYGYTF. Written as DNA, the CDR3 is TGTGCCTGGAGTCCAGACAGGGCCACTAACTATGGCTACACCTTC.

A few counts support this clonotype. V gene TRBV29-1 combines with J gene TRBJ1-1, with a possible D match to TRBD1 (6 bases). This CDR3 has 14 amino acids. The V gene lost 3 bases and the J gene lost 0 bases, with 11 bases spanning the gap. Germline CDR1 reads SQVTM; CDR2 reads ANQGSEA. The CDR3 coding sequence is TGCAGCGTTGAGATGGACAGTCTGAACACTGAAGCTTTCTTT. Translating it yields CSVEMDSLNTEAFF.